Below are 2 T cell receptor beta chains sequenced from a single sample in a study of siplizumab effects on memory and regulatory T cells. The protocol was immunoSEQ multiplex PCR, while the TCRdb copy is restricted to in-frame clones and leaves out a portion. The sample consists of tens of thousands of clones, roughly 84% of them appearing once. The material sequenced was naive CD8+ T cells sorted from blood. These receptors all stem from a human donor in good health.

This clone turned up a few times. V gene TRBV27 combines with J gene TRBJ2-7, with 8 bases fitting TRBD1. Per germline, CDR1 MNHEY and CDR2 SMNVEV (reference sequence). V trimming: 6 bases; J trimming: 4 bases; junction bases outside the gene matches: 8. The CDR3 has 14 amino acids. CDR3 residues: CASRLSQGGYEQYF. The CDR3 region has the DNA TGTGCCAGCAGACTTTCACAGGGGGGATACGAGCAGTACTTC.

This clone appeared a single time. The CDR3 region has the DNA TGTGCCAGCAGTTCCCGGACGGGGGCGGGAGATACGCAGTATTTT. This translates into CASSSRTGAGDTQYF. The chain carries TRBV27 and TRBJ2-3, with D possibly called TRBD1 or TRBD2 (6 bases each). The CDR3 is 15 residues long. Germline CDR1 is MNHEY and CDR2 is SMNVEV (reference sequence). V shed 4 bases and J shed 5 bases, with 16 bases lying between them.